This entry is about one T cell receptor (beta chain). This entry belongs to a study of technical replicates of blood from a few donors. Assay used: immunoSEQ multiplex PCR; TCRdb lists only in-frame clones, some missing. This table has approximately 82,000 clones, 85% to 95% appearing once. This CDR3 region has 14 residues. CDR1 SGHRS and CDR2 YFSETQ come from the germline V gene. V was cut by 3 bases and J by 4 bases, with 12 bases left in between. The receptor comes from a human donor in good health. The chain uses TRBV5-1 and TRBJ2-3; perhaps TRBD1 as D (6 bases). Sequencing was carried out using T cells isolated from PBMCs. CDR3 sequence: CASSSPDRSDTQYF. DNA for the CDR3: TGCGCCAGCAGCTCCCCGGACAGATCAGATACGCAGTATTTT. The full variable domain, with the rest looked up from reference TRBV5-1 and TRBJ2-3, is KAGVTQTPRYLIKTRGQQVTLSCSPISGHRSVSWYQQTPGQGLQFLFEYFSETQRNKGNFPGRFSGRQFSNSRSEMNVSTLELGDSALYLCASSSPDRSDTQYFGPGTRLTVL.